Only a few counts were recorded for the clone carrying this T cell receptor (beta chain). The antigen is not known. Treatment: oral pan-JAK inhibitor, 5-10 mg twice daily. In alopecia areata patients, both lesional scalp punch biopsies and peripheral blood were collected. This CDR3 is 12 amino acids long. Per the germline V gene, CDR1 is SQVTM and CDR2 is ANQGSEA. Trimming shortened V by 6 bases and J by 3 bases, and 11 bases separated the two germline ends. The sample is drawn from a study of CD8+ T cells in alopecia areata. Study-level findings and limits: Because one nonresponder was included, the link of baseline CD8+ expansion to response is considered uncertain.

The sequencing template was cDNA reverse transcribed from extracted RNA. TCRdb keeps only in-frame clones here, not all; method: immunoSEQ multiplex PCR. The sample holds about 120,000 clones; 50% to 55% are singletons and the top ten take roughly 0.5%. The sample consisted of CD4+ T cells sorted from blood, taken at week 4, from a patient treated with tofacitinib. This TCR came from a human donor with alopecia areata. The chain recombines TRBV29-1 with TRBJ1-1; no definite D call. This chain's CDR3 is CSVKSGDTEAFF. CDR3 DNA: TGCAGCGTAAAGAGCGGGGACACTGAAGCTTTCTTT.